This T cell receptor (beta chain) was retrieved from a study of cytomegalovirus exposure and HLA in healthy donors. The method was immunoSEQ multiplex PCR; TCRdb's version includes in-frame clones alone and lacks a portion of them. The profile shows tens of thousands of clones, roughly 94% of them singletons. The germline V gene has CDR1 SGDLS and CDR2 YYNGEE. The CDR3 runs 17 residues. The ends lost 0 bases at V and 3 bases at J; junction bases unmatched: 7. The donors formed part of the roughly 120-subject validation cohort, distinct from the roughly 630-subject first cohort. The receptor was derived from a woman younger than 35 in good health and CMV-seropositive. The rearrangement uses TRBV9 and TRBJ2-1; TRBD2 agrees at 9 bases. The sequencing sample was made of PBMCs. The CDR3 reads CASSVGGSGGGYNEQFF. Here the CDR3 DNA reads TGTGCCAGCAGCGTAGGAGGTAGCGGGGGAGGCTACAATGAGCAGTTCTTC.